The clone carrying this TCR beta chain is a singleton in its sample. Profiling relied on immunoSEQ multiplex PCR, and the TCRdb table lists in-frame clones only, not all of them. This sample has tens of thousands of clones; about 80% occur once, and the top ten carry around 10%. These data originate in a study of blood T cell repertoires in COVID-19. Specimen: peripheral blood. The TCR sequence derives from a man between 60 and 75 years old with acute or convalescent COVID-19.

The CDR3 sequence is CASSVRPEGGELFF. For the CDR3, the DNA is TGTGCCAGCAGTGTACGGCCGGAGGGCGGGGAGCTGTTTTTT. V and J are TRBV2 and TRBJ2-2; tentative D call: TRBD2 (6 bases). The CDR3 consists of 14 residues. The germline gives CDR1 SNHLY, CDR2 FYNNEI. V dropped 4 bases and J dropped 7 bases, with 13 bases sitting between them. Filled out from reference TRBV2 and TRBJ2-2, the complete variable domain reads EPEVTQTPSHQVTQMGQEVILRCVPISNHLYFYWYRQILGQKVEFLVSFYNNEISEKSEIFDDQFSVERPDGSNFTLKIRSTKLEDSAMYFCASSVRPEGGELFFGEGSRLTVL.